The rows below give T cell receptor beta chains drawn from one sample of a study of sequential checkpoint blockade in melanoma. Clones were read by immunoSEQ multiplex PCR, and TCRdb kept only the in-frame ones, dropping some. This table has 13,000 or so clones, around a fifth appearing once. The input for sequencing was tumor tissue (inferred from file names), taken from a patient given nivolumab and ipilimumab in sequence. The origin of the receptors is a human donor with melanoma. CDR3s include the opening cysteine and the closing phenylalanine or tryptophan. The D gene is left open where the match is weak. Clone size is shown for a subset of rows, as once, few, many or a class of expanded clone.

J,D,V,size,CDR3,DNA
TRBJ2-5,.,TRBV28,few,CASSPGQGGETQYF,TGTGCCAGCTCCCCGGGGCAGGGGGGGGAGACCCAGTACTTC
TRBJ2-7,.,TRBV19,.,CASSVRDSPSYEQYF,TGTGCCAGTAGTGTCCGGGACTCCCCATCCTACGAGCAGTACTTC
TRBJ2-4,TRBD1,TRBV7-4,few,CASSPDRGHIQYF,TGTGCCAGCAGCCCCGACAGGGGTCACATTCAGTACTTC
TRBJ1-1,TRBD1,TRBV19,few,CASSVQGVSLYTEAFF,TGTGCCAGTAGTGTACAGGGGGTGAGCTTGTACACTGAAGCTTTCTTT
TRBJ2-7,.,TRBV5-1,.,CASSLAGSAHEQYF,TGCGCCAGCAGCTTGGCGGGCAGTGCCCACGAGCAGTACTTC
TRBJ2-3,.,TRBV12-2,.,CATGTSGGASTQYF,TGTGCCACCGGGACTAGCGGGGGGGCTAGTACGCAGTATTTT
TRBJ1-4,.,TRBV19,.,CASSRTTTNEKLFF,TGTGCCAGTAGCAGGACCACAACTAATGAAAAACTGTTTTTT
TRBJ1-4,.,TRBV6-1,.,CASSEEIVGVGEKLFF,TGTGCCAGCAGTGAAGAAATTGTGGGCGTCGGTGAAAAACTGTTTTTT
TRBJ2-1,TRBD2,TRBV11-3,.,CASSFLSGINNEQFF,TGTGCCAGCAGCTTTCTTAGCGGGATCAACAATGAGCAGTTCTTC
TRBJ2-1,TRBD2,TRBV4-1,many,CASSQDVLAGPERFF,TGCGCCAGCAGCCAAGATGTCCTAGCGGGCCCGGAACGATTCTTC
TRBJ2-1,.,TRBV19,few,CASSLAGNFGDEQFF,TGTGCCAGTAGTCTTGCCGGGAATTTCGGCGATGAGCAGTTCTTC
TRBJ2-3,TRBD1,TRBV14,.,CASSQRTGETDTQYF,TGTGCCAGCAGCCAAAGGACAGGGGAAACAGATACGCAGTATTTT
TRBJ2-5,TRBD1,TRBV11-3,medium-sized,CASSLNEGQGFETQYF,TGTGCCAGCAGCTTAAATGAGGGACAGGGGTTCGAGACCCAGTACTTC
TRBJ2-6,TRBD1,TRBV15,.,CATSSGQVSGANVLTF,TGTGCCACCAGCAGTGGACAGGTCTCTGGGGCCAACGTCCTGACTTTC
TRBJ2-7,TRBD1,TRBV9,.,CASSAIPGQGPNEQYF,TGTGCCAGCAGCGCTATCCCGGGACAGGGTCCCAACGAGCAGTACTTC
TRBJ1-1,TRBD1,TRBV6-8,.,CASGGQLNTEAFF,TGTGCCAGCGGGGGACAGTTGAACACTGAAGCTTTCTTT
TRBJ1-1,TRBD1,TRBV19,few,CASSSRTGLEAFF,TGTGCCAGTAGTTCTCGGACAGGGCTGGAAGCTTTCTTT
TRBJ1-5,.,TRBV18,.,CASSPGTDERPQHF,TGTGCCAGCTCACCGGGTACAGACGAGCGGCCCCAGCATTTT
TRBJ1-6,.,TRBV18,few,CASSPADGPLHF,TGTGCCAGCTCACCCGCAGATGGACCCCTCCACTTT
TRBJ1-2,.,TRBV7-4,few,CASSAQGSRGYTF,TGTGCCAGCAGCGCCCAGGGGTCCCGCGGCTACACCTTC
TRBJ2-2,.,TRBV29-1,.,CSVEGETSPTGELFF,TGCAGCGTTGAAGGAGAGACTTCTCCTACCGGGGAGCTGTTTTTT
TRBJ2-5,TRBD1,TRBV9,.,CASSRRDRETQYF,TGTGCCAGCAGTCGACGGGACAGAGAGACCCAGTACTTC
TRBJ2-1,.,TRBV10-3,many,CAISEILQPAAYNEQFF,TGTGCCATCAGTGAGATTTTGCAGCCGGCTGCTTACAATGAGCAGTTCTTC
TRBJ1-1,.,TRBV28,.,CASRIDEVNTEAFF,TGTGCCAGCAGGATCGACGAGGTTAACACTGAAGCTTTCTTT
TRBJ2-1,.,TRBV11-3,medium-sized,CASSLLGGSYNEQFF,TGTGCCAGCAGCCTCCTCGGGGGCTCCTACAATGAGCAGTTCTTC
TRBJ2-2,TRBD2,TRBV11-3,many,CASRQSGGNTGELFF,TGTGCCAGCAGACAAAGCGGGGGGAACACCGGGGAGCTGTTTTTT
TRBJ2-5,.,TRBV15,.,CATSRDRESGPVETQYF,TGTGCCACCAGCAGAGATCGGGAAAGCGGGCCGGTGGAGACCCAGTACTTC
TRBJ2-7,TRBD2,TRBV19,.,CASRQFEGGPGYEQYF,TGTGCCAGTAGGCAGTTCGAGGGAGGGCCAGGGTACGAGCAGTACTTC
TRBJ1-6,.,TRBV4-1,few,CASSQTFGGNNSPLHF,TGCGCCAGCAGCCAAACCTTCGGAGGGAATAATTCACCCCTCCACTTT